Shown below are 4 T cell receptor beta chains from a single sample sequenced in a study of blood T cells in healthy people across ages. The authors ran a second PCR of roughly 6 to 12 cycles using a sample-barcoded 5' primer and a J-beta primer mix. TCRdb used MiXCR to reprocess the 5' RACE reads, holding one entry per CDR3 protein. The data show 800,000 to 950,000 distinct CDR3 sequences, roughly 28% seen once. The sample was also linked to a second study, of T cells of mothers and their children.

The sequenced sample consisted of blood. The origin of the receptors is a middle-aged woman in good health.

This clonotype appeared a few times. The V call is TRBV5-1, the J call TRBJ2-5, with 10 bases identical to TRBD2. The V gene's germline CDR1 is SGHRS and CDR2 YFSETQ. The CDR3 extends over 19 amino acids. The V gene end was trimmed by 0 bases and the J gene end by 1 base; junction bases not matched to a gene: 12. The CDR3 coding sequence is TGCGCCAGCAGCTTGGGTCTAGCGGGGGCCTGGACAATCCAAGAGACCCAGTACTTC. This translates into CASSLGLAGAWTIQETQYF.

In its sample, this clonotype was seen many times. V and J are TRBV9 and TRBJ2-7; no clear D. Germline V CDR1 and CDR2: SGDLS, YYNGEE. This CDR3 has 14 residues. V lost 0 bases and J lost 0, with 7 bases in between. The CDR3 here is CASSVDHSSYEQYF. In DNA form, the CDR3 reads TGTGCCAGCAGCGTAGACCACAGCTCCTACGAGCAGTACTTC.

V gene TRBV7-2 combines with J gene TRBJ2-1; 8 bases match TRBD2. V trimming: 8 bases; J trimming: 9 bases; junction bases outside the gene matches: 15. The CDR3 sequence is 15 residues long. Germline-derived CDR1 and CDR2 are SGHTA and FQGNSA. The CDR3 sequence is CASGSRAGGRFEQFF. The CDR3 coding sequence is TGTGCCAGCGGAAGCAGGGCGGGGGGCCGTTTTGAGCAGTTCTTC.

A few counts support this clonotype. In DNA form, the CDR3 reads TGTGCCAGCAGCCCCCGGACAGGGGGCTATAATTCACCCCTCCACTTT. Protein product: CASSPRTGGYNSPLHF. This chain joins TRBV7-2 and TRBJ1-6; TRBD1 matches 10 bases. The V and J ends lost 5 bases and 3 bases, in that order; junction bases with no gene match: 4. Germline CDR1 is SGHTA and CDR2 is FQGNSA. This CDR3 is built from 16 residues.